The present entry profiles one T cell receptor (beta chain) with its context. Its antigen is still unknown. The data were taken from a study of OX40 agonist ivuxolimab in advanced cancers. Regarding the study as a whole: Also present in some nonresponders was a low level of normalized T-cell clonal expansion.

Profiled with immunoSEQ multiplex PCR; TCRdb holds only in-frame clones, not every one. Among approximately 82,000 clones listed, approximately 82% were seen once. CDR1 and CDR2 from the germline V gene are SQVTM and ANQGSEA. The CDR3 length is 10 residues. Trimming removed 4 bases from V and 5 bases from J, with 6 bases in between. This TCR was sampled from an adult with an advanced solid tumor such as melanoma, head and neck, liver or kidney cancer. The chain joins TRBV29-1 to TRBJ2-7, with a possible D match to TRBD2 (5 bases). This specimen was CD4+ or CD8+ T cells sorted from blood, taken in a trial of the OX40 agonist ivuxolimab. The CDR3, as DNA: TGCAGCGTTGGGGAGCACGAGCAGTACTTC. Amino acids: CSVGEHEQYF.